Sequencing of this TCR beta chain was carried out in a study of blood T cell repertoires in COVID-19. The overall study: Sites across the United States, Italy and Spain contributed samples from acute and convalescent COVID-19. The analysed material was cDNA or gDNA that came from T cells, B-cell-depleted T cells, or PBMCs.

In the study's own analysis: Amplification of reference gene primers was used by the study to estimate nucleated cell counts. Generated by immunoSEQ multiplex PCR, the TCRdb table keeps only in-frame clones and is missing some. The D gene and trimming were derived from the DNA, and the V and J assignments and clone size from that table. The table includes about 310,000 clones, 85% to 90% detected once. While infection was still active, Seattle patients were enrolled and then followed longitudinally. Trimming left V 4 bases short and J 12 bases short, with 16 bases between. CDR1 and CDR2 from the germline V gene are SEHNR and FQNEAQ (reference sequence). The CDR3 runs 13 residues.

Sequences were obtained from peripheral blood. The rearrangement joins TRBV7-9 to TRBJ2-1, with D perhaps matching TRBD1 (6 bases). This receptor was taken from a middle-aged woman with COVID-19, enrolled during active disease. The CDR3 DNA reads TGTGCCAGCAGCTCCGGACAGCCGGGTGGGCAGTTCTTC. Translating it yields CASSSGQPGGQFF.